This TCR beta chain was sequenced during a study of cytomegalovirus exposure and HLA in healthy donors. This clone was picked up a small number of times. Primers for the PCR totalled 60 Vbeta and 13 Jbeta. Method: immunoSEQ multiplex PCR; TCRdb's copy keeps in-frame clones and lacks some. The sample yields about 190,000 clones, just under 75% seen once. Material for sequencing was PBMCs. The receptor's source is a man aged 30-40 years in good health and CMV-seropositive.

The CDR3 here is CASSQRTQELDTQYF. The DNA for the CDR3 is TGTGCCAGCAGCCAACGCACCCAGGAATTGGATACGCAGTATTTT. The gene calls are TRBV7-9 and TRBJ2-3; D call uncertain. This CDR3 spans 15 amino acids. Germline CDR1 and CDR2: SEHNR and FQNEAQ (reference sequence). Trimming stripped 5 bases from V and 6 bases from J, with 18 bases between. Drawing the rest from reference TRBV7-9 and TRBJ2-3, the complete variable domain is DTGVSQNPRHKITKRGQNVTFRCDPISEHNRLYWYRQTLGQGPEFLTYFQNEAQLEKSRLLSDRFSAERPKGSFSTLEIQRTEQGDSAMYLCASSQRTQELDTQYFGPGTRLTVL.